This entry lists 9 T cell receptor beta chains sequenced from one sample in a study of blood T cells in healthy people across ages. Through a sample-barcoded 5' primer and a J-beta primer mix, a second PCR was run for roughly 7 to 12 cycles. One entry per CDR3 protein results from TCRdb running MiXCR on the 5' RACE reads. The data contain 700,000 to 950,000 distinct CDR3 sequences, 40% to 45% of them singletons. Sequenced input: blood. The receptors here all came from a woman in her fifties or sixties in good health.

Only a few counts were recorded for this clonotype. This chain joins TRBV9 and TRBJ2-7; TRBD2 matches at 7 bases. V lost 0 bases and J lost 7; bases outside the gene matches: 7. Germline V gene lookup returns CDR1 SGDLS and CDR2 YYNGEE. This CDR3 region has 14 residues. This chain's CDR3 is CASSVGRGWPEQYF. As DNA, the CDR3 is TGTGCCAGCAGCGTAGGGCGGGGGTGGCCAGAGCAGTACTTC.

CDR3 in DNA: TGCAGCGTGGACTACGTCCCGGAGTTCAATGAGCAGTTCTTC. Amino acid sequence: CSVDYVPEFNEQFF. The rearrangement links TRBV29-1 to TRBJ2-1, with D possibly matching TRBD2 (6 bases). V was trimmed by 6 bases and J by 6 bases, leaving 18 bases between them. CDR1 is SQVTM and CDR2 is ANQGSEA in the germline V gene. This CDR3 contains 14 residues.

This clonotype was seen a handful of times. The chain combines TRBV9 with TRBJ1-1; D is unclear. Germline V CDR1 and CDR2: SGDLS, YYNGEE. Trimming removed 0 bases from V and 1 base from J, with 7 bases in between. The CDR3 totals 14 residues. The CDR3 protein is CASSVDPRNTEAFF. Written as DNA, the CDR3 is TGTGCCAGCAGCGTAGACCCCAGGAACACTGAAGCTTTCTTT. The full variable domain, in which reference TRBV9 and TRBJ1-1 provide the parts outside the CDR3, is DSGVTQTPKHLITATGQRVTLRCSPRSGDLSVYWYQQSLDQGLQFLIQYYNGEERAKGNILERFSAQQFPDLHSELNLSSLELGDSALYFCASSVDPRNTEAFFGQGTRLTVV.

The chain combines TRBV6-6 with TRBJ2-5, with a tentative D call TRBD2 (6 bases). V was clipped by 6 bases and J by 2 bases, with 13 bases between them. The CDR3 spans 14 residues. In germline, CDR1 is MNHNY, CDR2 SVGAGI (reference sequence). CDR3 protein: CASSRAGEQETQYF. The CDR3 nucleotides read TGTGCCAGCAGCCGAGCGGGTGAGCAAGAGACCCAGTACTTC.

This rearrangement joins TRBV18 to TRBJ2-3; 9 bases are shared with TRBD1. CDR3 length: 14 residues. Germline-derived CDR1 and CDR2 are KGHSH and LQKENI. V lost 2 bases and J lost 5; bases outside the gene matches: 2. CDR3 sequence (DNA): TGTGCCAGCTCACCATGGGACAGGGAAGATACGCAGTATTTT. The encoded protein is CASSPWDREDTQYF.

The V and J genes are TRBV29-1 and TRBJ2-5, with TRBD1 matching over 7 bases. Germline V gene sequence: CDR1 SQVTM, CDR2 ANQGSEA. The CDR3 extends over 12 amino acids. The V and J ends lost 5 bases and 4 bases, in that order; junction bases with no gene match: 4. Here the CDR3 reads CSVKGAGETQYF. The CDR3 DNA follows: TGCAGCGTTAAGGGGGCAGGAGAGACCCAGTACTTC.

This clonotype was detected ten times or more. This chain joins TRBV4-3 and TRBJ2-1; the D gene is possibly TRBD2 (6 bases). Germline CDR1 and CDR2: LGHNA and YSLEER. V lost 2 bases to trimming and J lost 6 bases, with 14 bases between them. The CDR3 consists of 15 residues. CDR3 residues: CASSQPSGGVNEQFF. CDR3 DNA sequence: TGCGCCAGCAGCCAACCAAGTGGAGGGGTCAATGAGCAGTTCTTC.

This sequence joins TRBV10-1 and TRBJ2-6, with D hard to call. Per the germline V gene, CDR1 is WNHNN and CDR2 is SYGVQD (reference sequence). V lost 2 bases and J 4 bases, leaving 9 bases between the germline ends. CDR3 length equals 15 residues. For the CDR3, the DNA is TGCGCCAGCAGTGAGGGTGGGCACGGGGCCAACGTCCTGACTTTC. Its translation: CASSEGGHGANVLTF.

The chain has TRBV6-5 and TRBJ2-1, with 14 bases identical to TRBD2. This CDR3 comprises 15 residues. The germline gives CDR1 MNHEY, CDR2 SVGAGI. V dropped 6 bases and J dropped 8; count of bases not matched to a gene: 6. The CDR3 sequence: CASRQGLAGVYEQFF. Here the CDR3 DNA reads TGTGCCAGCAGACAGGGACTAGCGGGAGTCTATGAGCAGTTCTTC.